In its sample, the clone carrying this T cell receptor (beta chain) was seen a few times. Antigen specificity is unknown. TCRdb itself ran the 5' RACE reads through MiXCR, one entry per CDR3 protein. This table holds 55,000 to 80,000 distinct CDR3 sequences, around a fifth found once. The memory fraction was CD4+CD45RO+CD25- cells. Germline values: CDR1 MGHRA, CDR2 YSYEKL. The ends were cut back, 0 bases at V and 7 bases at J, with 15 bases in the middle. The CDR3 sequence is 16 residues long. Study-wide results and caveats: Tumor Treg TCRs overlapped most with tumor naive CD4+ cells. The TCR gene usage of tumor memory CD4+ T cells clustered together with blood and lymph node memory CD4+ cells and with lymph node naive CD4+ cells.

The gene calls are TRBV4-1 and TRBJ1-4; maybe TRBD1 (5 bases). Sequencing input: memory CD4+ T cells sorted from a lymph node. Subset of the sample: memory CD4+ T cells, CD4+CD45RO+CD25-. The TCR sequence derives from a female donor with breast cancer. CDR3 DNA sequence: TGCGCCAGCAGCCAAGATCGCTGGGGGAAAGGTGAAAAACTGTTTTTT. As protein: CASSQDRWGKGEKLFF.